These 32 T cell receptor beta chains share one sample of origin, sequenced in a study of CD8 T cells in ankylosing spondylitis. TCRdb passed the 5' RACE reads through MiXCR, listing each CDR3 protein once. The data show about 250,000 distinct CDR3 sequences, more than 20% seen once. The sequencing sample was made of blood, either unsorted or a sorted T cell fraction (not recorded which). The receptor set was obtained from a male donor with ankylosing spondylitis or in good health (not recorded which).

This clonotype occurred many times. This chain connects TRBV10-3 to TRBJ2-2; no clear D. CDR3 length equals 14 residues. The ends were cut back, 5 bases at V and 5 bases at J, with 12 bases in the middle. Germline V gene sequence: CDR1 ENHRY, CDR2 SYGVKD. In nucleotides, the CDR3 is TGTGCCATCAGTAGCACACACGGGACCGGGGAGCTGTTTTTT. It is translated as CAISSTHGTGELFF.

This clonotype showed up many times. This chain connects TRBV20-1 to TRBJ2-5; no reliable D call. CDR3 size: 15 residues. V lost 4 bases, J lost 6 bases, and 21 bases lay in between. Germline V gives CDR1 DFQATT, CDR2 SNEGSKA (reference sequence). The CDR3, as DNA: TGCAGTGCTACTCCCGAGGACCGGGTTAGGAAGACCCAGTACTTC. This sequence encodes CSATPEDRVRKTQYF.

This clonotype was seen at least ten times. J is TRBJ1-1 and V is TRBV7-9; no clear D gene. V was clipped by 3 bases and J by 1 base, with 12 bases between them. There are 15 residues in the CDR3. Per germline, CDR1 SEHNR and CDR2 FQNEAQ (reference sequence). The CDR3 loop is CASSFLGGRNTEAFF. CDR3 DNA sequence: TGTGCCAGCAGCTTCCTTGGTGGCAGGAACACTGAAGCTTTCTTT.

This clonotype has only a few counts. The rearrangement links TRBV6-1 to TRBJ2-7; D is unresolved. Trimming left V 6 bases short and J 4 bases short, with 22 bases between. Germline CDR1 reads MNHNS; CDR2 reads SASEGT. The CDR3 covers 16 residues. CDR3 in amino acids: CASSTARLPNRYEQYF. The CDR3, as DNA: TGTGCCAGCAGCACGGCGCGGCTCCCAAATCGTTACGAGCAGTACTTC.

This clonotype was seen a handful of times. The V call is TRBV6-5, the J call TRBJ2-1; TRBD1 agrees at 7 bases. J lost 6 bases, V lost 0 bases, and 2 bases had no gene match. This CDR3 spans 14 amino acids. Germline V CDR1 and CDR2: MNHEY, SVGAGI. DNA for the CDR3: TGTGCCAGCAGTTACTCAACAGGGGTCAATGAGCAGTTCTTC. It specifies CASSYSTGVNEQFF.

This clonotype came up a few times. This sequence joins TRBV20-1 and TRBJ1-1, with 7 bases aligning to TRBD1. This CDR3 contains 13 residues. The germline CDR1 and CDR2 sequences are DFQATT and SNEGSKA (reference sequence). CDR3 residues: CSGYRGRNTEAFF. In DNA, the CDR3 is TGCAGCGGGTACAGGGGCAGGAACACTGAAGCTTTCTTT.

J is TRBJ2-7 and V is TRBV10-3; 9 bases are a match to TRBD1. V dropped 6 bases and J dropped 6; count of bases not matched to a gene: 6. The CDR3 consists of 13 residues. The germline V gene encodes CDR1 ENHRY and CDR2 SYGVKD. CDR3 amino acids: CAIRDDRGFEQYF. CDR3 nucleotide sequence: TGTGCCATCAGGGACGACAGGGGGTTCGAGCAGTACTTC.

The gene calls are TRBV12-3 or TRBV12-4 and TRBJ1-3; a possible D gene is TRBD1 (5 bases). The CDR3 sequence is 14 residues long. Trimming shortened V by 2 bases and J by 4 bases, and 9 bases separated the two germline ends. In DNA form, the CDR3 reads TGTGCCAGCAGTTTATATGGGGGAGGAAACACCATATATTTT. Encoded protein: CASSLYGGGNTIYF.

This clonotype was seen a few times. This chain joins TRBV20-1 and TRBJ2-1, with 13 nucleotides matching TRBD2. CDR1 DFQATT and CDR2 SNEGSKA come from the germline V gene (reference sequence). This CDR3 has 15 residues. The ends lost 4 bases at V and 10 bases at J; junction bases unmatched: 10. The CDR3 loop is CSAIPTSGGRFEQFF. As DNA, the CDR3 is TGCAGTGCTATCCCGACTAGCGGGGGGAGGTTCGAGCAGTTCTTC.

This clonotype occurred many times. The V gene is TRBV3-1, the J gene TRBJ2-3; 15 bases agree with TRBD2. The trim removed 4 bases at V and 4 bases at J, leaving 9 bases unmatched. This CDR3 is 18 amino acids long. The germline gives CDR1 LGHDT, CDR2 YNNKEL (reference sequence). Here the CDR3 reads CASSPRTSGGAFADTQYF. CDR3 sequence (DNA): TGTGCCAGCAGCCCCCGGACTAGCGGGGGGGCCTTCGCAGATACGCAGTATTTT.

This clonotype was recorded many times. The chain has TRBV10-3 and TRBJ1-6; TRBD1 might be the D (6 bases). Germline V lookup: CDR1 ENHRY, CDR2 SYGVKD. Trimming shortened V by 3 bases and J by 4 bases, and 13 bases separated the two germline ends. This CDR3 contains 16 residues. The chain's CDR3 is CAISDFWGLYNSPLHF. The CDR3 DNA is TGTGCCATCAGTGATTTTTGGGGGCTATATAATTCACCCCTCCACTTT.

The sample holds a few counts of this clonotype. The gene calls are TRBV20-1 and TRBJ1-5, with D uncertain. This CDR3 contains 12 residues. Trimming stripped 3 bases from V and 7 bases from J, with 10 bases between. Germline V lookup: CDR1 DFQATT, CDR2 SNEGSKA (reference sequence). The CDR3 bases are TGCAGTGCTAGTTCGGTTCTGCAGCCCCAGCATTTT. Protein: CSASSVLQPQHF.

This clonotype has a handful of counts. This CDR3 reads CSAIKGNEQFF. For the CDR3, the DNA is TGCAGTGCTATAAAGGGGAATGAGCAGTTCTTC. The rearrangement uses TRBV20-1 and TRBJ2-1, with D possibly being TRBD1 (5 bases). Germline V gene sequence: CDR1 DFQATT, CDR2 SNEGSKA (reference sequence). Trimming cost V 4 bases and J 7 bases, with 8 bases left between them. CDR3 size: 11 residues.

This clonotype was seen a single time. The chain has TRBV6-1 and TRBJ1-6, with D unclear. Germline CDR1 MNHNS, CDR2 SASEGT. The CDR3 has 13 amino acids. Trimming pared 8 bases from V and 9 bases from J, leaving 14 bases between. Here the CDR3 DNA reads TGTGCCAGCTCCGGGGTAATTGGTTCACCCCTCCACTTT. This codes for CASSGVIGSPLHF.

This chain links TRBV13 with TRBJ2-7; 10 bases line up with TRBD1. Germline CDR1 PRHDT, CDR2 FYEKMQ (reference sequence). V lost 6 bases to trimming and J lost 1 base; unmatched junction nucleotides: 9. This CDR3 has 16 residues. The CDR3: CASSGSRDRGSYEQYF. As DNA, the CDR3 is TGTGCCAGCAGTGGATCTAGGGACAGGGGTTCCTACGAGCAGTACTTC. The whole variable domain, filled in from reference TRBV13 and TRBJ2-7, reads AAGVIQSPRHLIKEKRETATLKCYPIPRHDTVYWYQQGPGQDPQFLISFYEKMQSDKGSIPDRFSAQQFSDYHSELNMSSLELGDSALYFCASSGSRDRGSYEQYFGPGTRLTVT.

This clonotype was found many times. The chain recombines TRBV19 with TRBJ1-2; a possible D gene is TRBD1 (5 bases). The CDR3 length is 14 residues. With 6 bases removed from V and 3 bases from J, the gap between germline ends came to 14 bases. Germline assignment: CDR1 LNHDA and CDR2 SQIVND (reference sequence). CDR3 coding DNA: TGTGCCAGTAGACCGGGACTGCATTACTATGGCTACACCTTC. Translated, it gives CASRPGLHYYGYTF. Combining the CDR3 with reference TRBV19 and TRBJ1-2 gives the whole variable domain DGGITQSPKYLFRKEGQNVTLSCEQNLNHDAMYWYRQDPGQGLRLIYYSQIVNDFQKGDIAEGYSVSREKKESFPLTVTSAQKNPTAFYLCASRPGLHYYGYTFGSGTRLTVV.

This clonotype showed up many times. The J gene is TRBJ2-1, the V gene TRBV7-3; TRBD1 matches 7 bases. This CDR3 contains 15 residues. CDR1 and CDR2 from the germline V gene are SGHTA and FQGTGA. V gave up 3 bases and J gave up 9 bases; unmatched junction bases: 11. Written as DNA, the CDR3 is TGTGCCAGCAGCTTGACGAACCAGGGGGTCAGTGAGCAGTTCTTC. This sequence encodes CASSLTNQGVSEQFF.

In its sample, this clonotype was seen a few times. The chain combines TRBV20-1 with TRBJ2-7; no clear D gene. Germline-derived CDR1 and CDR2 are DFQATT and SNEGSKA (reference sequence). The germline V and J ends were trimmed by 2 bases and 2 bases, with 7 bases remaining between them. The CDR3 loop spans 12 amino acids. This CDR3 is CSARRGAYEQYF. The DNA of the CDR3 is TGCAGTGCTAGACGTGGGGCCTACGAGCAGTACTTC.

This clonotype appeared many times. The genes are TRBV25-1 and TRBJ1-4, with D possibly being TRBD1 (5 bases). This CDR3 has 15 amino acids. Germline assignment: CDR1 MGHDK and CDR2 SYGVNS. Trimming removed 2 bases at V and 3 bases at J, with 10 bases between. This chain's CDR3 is CASSEPQGPNEKLFF. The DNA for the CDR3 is TGTGCCAGCAGTGAACCCCAGGGCCCTAATGAAAAACTGTTTTTT.

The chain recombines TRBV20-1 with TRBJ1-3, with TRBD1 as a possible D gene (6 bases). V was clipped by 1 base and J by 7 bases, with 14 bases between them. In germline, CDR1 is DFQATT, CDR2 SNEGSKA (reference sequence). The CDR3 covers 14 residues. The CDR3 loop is CSARGGGHGNTIYF. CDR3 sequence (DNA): TGCAGTGCTAGAGGGGGGGGCCATGGTAACACCATATATTTT.

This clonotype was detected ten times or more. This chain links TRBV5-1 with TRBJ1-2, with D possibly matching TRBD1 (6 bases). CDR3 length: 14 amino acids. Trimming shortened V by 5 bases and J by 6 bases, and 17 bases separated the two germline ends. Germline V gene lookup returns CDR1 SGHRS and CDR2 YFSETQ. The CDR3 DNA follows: TGCGCCAGCAGTCTCGTACAGGGCCCCCATGGCTACACCTTC. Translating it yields CASSLVQGPHGYTF.

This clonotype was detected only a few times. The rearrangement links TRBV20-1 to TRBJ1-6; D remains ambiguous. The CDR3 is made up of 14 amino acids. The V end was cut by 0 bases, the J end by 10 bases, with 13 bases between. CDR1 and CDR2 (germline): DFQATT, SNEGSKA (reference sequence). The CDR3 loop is CSARDEELGSPLHF. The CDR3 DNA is TGCAGTGCTAGAGATGAGGAGCTAGGGTCACCCCTCCACTTT.

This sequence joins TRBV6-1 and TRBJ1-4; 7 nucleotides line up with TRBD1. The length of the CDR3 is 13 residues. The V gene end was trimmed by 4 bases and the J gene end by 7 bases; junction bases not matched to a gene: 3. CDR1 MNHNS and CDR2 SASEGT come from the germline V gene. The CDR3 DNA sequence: TGTGCCAGCAGTGGAACAGGGGTTGAAAAACTGTTTTTT. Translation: CASSGTGVEKLFF.

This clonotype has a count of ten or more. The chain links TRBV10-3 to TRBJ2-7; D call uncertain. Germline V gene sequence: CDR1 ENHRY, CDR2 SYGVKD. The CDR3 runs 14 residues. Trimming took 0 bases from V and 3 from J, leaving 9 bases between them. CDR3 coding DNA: TGTGCCATCAGTGAGTCGGGGTTTATCTACGAGCAGTACTTC. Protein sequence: CAISESGFIYEQYF.

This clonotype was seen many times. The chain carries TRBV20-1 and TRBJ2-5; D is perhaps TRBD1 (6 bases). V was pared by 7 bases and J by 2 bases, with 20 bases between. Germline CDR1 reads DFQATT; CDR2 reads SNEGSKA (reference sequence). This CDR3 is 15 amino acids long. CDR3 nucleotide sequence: TGCAGTGTTAAGGCCGGAACAGGACAGCAAGAGACCCAGTACTTC. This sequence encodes CSVKAGTGQQETQYF.

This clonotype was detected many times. As DNA, the CDR3 is TGCAGCGCCCGACCACGCGTTTACCAAGAGACCCAGTACTTC. Translating gives CSARPRVYQETQYF. This chain uses TRBV29-1 with TRBJ2-5; D remains unclear. In germline, CDR1 is SQVTM, CDR2 ANQGSEA. The CDR3 runs to 14 residues. V was trimmed by 7 bases and J by 0 bases, leaving 15 bases between them.

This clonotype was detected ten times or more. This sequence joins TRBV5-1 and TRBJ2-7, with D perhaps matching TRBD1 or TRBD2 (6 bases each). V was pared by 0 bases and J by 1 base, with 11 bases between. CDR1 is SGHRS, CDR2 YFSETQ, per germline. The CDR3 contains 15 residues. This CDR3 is CASSLVGGNSYEQYF. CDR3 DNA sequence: TGCGCCAGCAGCTTGGTAGGGGGGAATTCCTACGAGCAGTACTTC. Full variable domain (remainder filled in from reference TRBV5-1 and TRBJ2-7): KAGVTQTPRYLIKTRGQQVTLSCSPISGHRSVSWYQQTPGQGLQFLFEYFSETQRNKGNFPGRFSGRQFSNSRSEMNVSTLELGDSALYLCASSLVGGNSYEQYFGPGTRLTVT.

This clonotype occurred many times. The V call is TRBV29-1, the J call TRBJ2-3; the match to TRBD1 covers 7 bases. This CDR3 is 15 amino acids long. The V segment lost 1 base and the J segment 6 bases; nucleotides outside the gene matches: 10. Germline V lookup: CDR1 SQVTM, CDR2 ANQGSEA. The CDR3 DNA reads TGCAGCGTTGAAGCCACAGGGGCCCCAGGGGATACGCAGTATTTT. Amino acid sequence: CSVEATGAPGDTQYF.

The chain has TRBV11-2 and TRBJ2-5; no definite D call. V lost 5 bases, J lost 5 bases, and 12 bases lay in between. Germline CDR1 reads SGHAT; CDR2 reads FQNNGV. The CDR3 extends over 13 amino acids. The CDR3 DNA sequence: TGTGCCAGCAGCGTGACCCGGTTGGAGACCCAGTACTTC. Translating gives CASSVTRLETQYF.

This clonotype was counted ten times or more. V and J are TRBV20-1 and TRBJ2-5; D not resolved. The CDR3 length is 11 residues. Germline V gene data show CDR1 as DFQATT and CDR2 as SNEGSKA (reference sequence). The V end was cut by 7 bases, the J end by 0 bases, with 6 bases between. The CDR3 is CSGEYQETQYF. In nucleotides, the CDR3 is TGCAGTGGGGAATACCAAGAGACCCAGTACTTC.

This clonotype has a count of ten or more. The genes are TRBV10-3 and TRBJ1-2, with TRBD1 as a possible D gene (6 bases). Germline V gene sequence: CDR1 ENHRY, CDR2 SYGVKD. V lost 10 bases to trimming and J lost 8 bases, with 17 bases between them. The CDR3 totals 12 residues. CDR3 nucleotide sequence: TGTGCCACCGCCGGGACATCGGACGGCTACACCTTC. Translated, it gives CATAGTSDGYTF.

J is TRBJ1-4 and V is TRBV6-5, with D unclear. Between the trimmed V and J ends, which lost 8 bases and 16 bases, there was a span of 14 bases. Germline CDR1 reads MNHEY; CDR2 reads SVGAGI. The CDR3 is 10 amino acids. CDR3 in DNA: TGTGCCAGCCTCGGTCCCCCGCGGTTTTTT. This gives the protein CASLGPPRFF.